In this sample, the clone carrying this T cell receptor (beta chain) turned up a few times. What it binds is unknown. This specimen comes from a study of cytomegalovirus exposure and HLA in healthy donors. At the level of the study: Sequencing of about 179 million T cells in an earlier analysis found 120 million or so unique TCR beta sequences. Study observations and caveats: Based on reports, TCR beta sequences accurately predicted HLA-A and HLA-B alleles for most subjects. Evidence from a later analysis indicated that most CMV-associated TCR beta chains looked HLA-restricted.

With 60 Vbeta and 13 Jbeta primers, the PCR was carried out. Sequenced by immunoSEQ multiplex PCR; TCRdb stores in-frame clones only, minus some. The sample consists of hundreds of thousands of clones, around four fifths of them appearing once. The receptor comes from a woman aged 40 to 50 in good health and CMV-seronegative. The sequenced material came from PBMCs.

CDR3 DNA: TGTGCCAGCAGCCAAGATCGACCCGCGACAGGTTTCATGAACACTGAAGCTTTCTTT. This translates into CASSQDRPATGFMNTEAFF. The V gene is TRBV14, the J gene TRBJ1-1; possible D gene TRBD1, 6 bases. Germline V gene sequence: CDR1 SGHDN, CDR2 FVKESK. The CDR3 covers 19 residues. The V end was cut by 0 bases, the J end by 0 bases, with 20 bases between.